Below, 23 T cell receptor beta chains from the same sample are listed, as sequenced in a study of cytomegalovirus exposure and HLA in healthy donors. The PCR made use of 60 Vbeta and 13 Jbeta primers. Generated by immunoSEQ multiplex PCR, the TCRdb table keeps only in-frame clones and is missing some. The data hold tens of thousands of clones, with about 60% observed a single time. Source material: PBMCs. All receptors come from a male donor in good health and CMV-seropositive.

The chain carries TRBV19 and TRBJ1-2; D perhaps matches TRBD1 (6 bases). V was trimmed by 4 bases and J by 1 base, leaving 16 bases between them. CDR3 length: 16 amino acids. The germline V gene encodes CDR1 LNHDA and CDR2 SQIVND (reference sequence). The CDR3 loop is CASSTAGTFVNYGYTF. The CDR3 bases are TGTGCCAGTAGTACGGCAGGGACATTCGTTAACTATGGCTACACCTTC.

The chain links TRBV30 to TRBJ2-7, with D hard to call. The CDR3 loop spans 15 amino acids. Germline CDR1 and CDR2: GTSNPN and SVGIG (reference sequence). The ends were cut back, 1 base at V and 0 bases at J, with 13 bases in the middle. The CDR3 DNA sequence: TGTGCCTGGAGTGGCCGGTCCCTAAGCTCCTACGAGCAGTACTTC. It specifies CAWSGRSLSSYEQYF.

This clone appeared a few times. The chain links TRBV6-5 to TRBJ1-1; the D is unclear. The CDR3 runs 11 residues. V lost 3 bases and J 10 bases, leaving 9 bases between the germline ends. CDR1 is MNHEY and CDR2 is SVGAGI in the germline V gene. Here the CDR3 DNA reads TGTGCCAGCAGTTATGGCCTCGCAGCTTTCTTT. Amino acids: CASSYGLAAFF.

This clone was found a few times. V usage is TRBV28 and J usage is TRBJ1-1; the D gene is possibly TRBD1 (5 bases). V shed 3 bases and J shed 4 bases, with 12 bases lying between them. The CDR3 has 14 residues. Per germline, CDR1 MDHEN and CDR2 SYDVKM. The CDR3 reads CASSLSSGGTEAFF. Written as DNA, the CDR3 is TGTGCCAGCAGTTTGTCCAGCGGGGGCACTGAAGCTTTCTTT.

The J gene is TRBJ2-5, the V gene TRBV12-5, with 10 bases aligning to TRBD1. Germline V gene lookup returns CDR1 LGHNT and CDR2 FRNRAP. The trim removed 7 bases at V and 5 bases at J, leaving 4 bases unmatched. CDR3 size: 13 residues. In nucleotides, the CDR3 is TGTGCTAGTGCCGCGGGACAGGGGGAGACCCAGTACTTC. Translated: CASAAGQGETQYF.

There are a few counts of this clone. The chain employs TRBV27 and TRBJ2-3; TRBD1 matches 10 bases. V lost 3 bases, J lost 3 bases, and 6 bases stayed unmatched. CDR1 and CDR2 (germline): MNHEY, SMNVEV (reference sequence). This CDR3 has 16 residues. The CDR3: CASSLTGGLVTDTQYF. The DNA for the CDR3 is TGTGCCAGCAGTTTGACAGGGGGCTTGGTAACAGATACGCAGTATTTT.

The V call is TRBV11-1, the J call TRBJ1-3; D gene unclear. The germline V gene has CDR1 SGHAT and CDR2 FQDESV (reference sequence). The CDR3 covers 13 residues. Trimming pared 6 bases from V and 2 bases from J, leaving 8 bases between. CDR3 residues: CASRLFPGNTIYF. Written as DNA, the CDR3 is TGTGCCAGCAGACTATTCCCTGGAAACACCATATATTTT.

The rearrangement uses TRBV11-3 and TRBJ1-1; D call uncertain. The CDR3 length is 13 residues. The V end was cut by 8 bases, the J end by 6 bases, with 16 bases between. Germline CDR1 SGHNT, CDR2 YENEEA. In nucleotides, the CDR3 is TGTGCCAGCTCCAATTCGATGGGCCCTGAAGCTTTCTTT. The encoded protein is CASSNSMGPEAFF.

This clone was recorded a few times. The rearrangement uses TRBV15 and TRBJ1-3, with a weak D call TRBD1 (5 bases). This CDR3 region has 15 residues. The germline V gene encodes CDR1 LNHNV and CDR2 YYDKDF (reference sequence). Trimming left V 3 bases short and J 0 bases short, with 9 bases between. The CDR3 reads CATSRGTASGNTIYF. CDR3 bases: TGTGCCACCAGCAGGGGGACTGCCTCTGGAAACACCATATATTTT.

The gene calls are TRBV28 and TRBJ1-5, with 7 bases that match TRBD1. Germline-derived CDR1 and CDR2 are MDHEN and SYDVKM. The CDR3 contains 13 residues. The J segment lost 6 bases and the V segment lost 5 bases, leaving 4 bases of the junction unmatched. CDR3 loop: CASSTDRVQPQHF. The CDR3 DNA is TGTGCCAGCAGTACAGACAGGGTTCAGCCCCAGCATTTT.

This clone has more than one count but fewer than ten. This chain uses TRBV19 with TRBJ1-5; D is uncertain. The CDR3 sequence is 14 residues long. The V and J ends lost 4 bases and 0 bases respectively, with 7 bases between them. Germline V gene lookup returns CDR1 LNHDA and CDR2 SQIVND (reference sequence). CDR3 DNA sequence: TGTGCCAGTAGTAATACCTATAGCAATCAGCCCCAGCATTTT. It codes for CASSNTYSNQPQHF.

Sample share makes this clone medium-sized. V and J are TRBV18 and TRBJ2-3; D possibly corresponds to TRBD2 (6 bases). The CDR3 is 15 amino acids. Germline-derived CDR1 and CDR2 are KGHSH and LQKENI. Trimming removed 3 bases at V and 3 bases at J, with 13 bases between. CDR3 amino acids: CASSPLSGTTDTQYF. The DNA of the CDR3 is TGTGCCAGCTCACCTTTATCCGGGACTACAGATACGCAGTATTTT.

CDR3 loop: CASSPPQVANTEAFF. The DNA for the CDR3 is TGTGCCAGCTCACCACCTCAGGTGGCGAACACTGAAGCTTTCTTT. J is TRBJ1-1 and V is TRBV18; D is unclear. The CDR3 is 15 residues long. Deletions cut 0 bases from V and 1 base from J, with 9 bases between. Germline V CDR1 and CDR2: KGHSH, LQKENI.

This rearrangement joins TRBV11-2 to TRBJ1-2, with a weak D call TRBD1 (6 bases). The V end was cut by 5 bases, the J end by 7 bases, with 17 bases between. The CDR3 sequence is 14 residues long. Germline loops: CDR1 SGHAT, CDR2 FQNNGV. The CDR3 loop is CASSHPAGAGGYTF. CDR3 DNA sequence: TGTGCCAGCAGCCACCCAGCGGGGGCCGGTGGCTACACCTTC.

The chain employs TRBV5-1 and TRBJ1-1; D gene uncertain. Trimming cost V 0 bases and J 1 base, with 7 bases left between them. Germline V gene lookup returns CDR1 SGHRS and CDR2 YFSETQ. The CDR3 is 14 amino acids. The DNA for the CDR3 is TGCGCCAGCAGCTTGGACGGTCAGAACACTGAAGCTTTCTTT. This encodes CASSLDGQNTEAFF. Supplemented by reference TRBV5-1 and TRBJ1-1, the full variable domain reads KAGVTQTPRYLIKTRGQQVTLSCSPISGHRSVSWYQQTPGQGLQFLFEYFSETQRNKGNFPGRFSGRQFSNSRSEMNVSTLELGDSALYLCASSLDGQNTEAFFGQGTRLTVV.

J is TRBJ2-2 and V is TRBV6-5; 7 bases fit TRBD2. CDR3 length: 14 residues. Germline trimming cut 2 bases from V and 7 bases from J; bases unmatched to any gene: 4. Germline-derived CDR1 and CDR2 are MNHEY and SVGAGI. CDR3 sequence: CASSYAAGVGELFF. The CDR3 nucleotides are TGTGCCAGCAGTTACGCCGCGGGAGTCGGGGAGCTGTTTTTT.

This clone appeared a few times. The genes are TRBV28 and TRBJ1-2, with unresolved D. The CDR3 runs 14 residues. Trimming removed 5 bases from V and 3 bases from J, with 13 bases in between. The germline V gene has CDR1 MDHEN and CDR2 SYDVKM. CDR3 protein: CASSLTVGYYGYTF. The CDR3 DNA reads TGTGCCAGCAGTCTTACAGTGGGTTACTATGGCTACACCTTC.

CDR3 bases: TGTGCCTCCCGGACAGGGTTCTACGAGCAGTACTTC. This translates into CASRTGFYEQYF. V usage is TRBV30 and J usage is TRBJ2-7; 8 bases line up with TRBD1. The V gene's germline CDR1 is GTSNPN and CDR2 SVGIG (reference sequence). The CDR3 runs 12 residues. V gave up 7 bases and J gave up 3 bases; unmatched junction bases: 5.

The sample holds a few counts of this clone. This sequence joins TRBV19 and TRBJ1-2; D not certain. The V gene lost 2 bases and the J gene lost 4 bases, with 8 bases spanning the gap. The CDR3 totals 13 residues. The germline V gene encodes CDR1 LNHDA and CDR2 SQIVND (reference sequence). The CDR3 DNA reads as TGTGCCAGTAGTATAAAAACAGCCTATGGCTACACCTTC. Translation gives CASSIKTAYGYTF. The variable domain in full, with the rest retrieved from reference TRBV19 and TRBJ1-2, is DGGITQSPKYLFRKEGQNVTLSCEQNLNHDAMYWYRQDPGQGLRLIYYSQIVNDFQKGDIAEGYSVSREKKESFPLTVTSAQKNPTAFYLCASSIKTAYGYTFGSGTRLTVV.

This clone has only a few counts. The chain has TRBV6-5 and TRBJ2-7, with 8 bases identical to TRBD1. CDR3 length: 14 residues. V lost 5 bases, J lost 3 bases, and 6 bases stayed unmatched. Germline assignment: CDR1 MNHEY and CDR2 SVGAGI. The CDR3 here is CASSPLTGVYEQYF. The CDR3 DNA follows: TGTGCCAGCAGTCCCCTGACAGGGGTCTACGAGCAGTACTTC.

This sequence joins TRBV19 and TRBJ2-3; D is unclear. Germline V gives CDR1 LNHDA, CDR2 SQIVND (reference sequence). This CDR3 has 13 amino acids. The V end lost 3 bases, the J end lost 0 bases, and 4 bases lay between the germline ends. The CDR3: CASSMTSTDTQYF. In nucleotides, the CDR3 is TGTGCCAGTAGTATGACTAGCACAGATACGCAGTATTTT.

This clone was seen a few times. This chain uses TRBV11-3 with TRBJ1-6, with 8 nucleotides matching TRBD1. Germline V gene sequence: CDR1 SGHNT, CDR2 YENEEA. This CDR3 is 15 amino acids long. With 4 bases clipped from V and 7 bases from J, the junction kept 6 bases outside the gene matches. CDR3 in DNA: TGTGCCAGCAGCTCATCGACAGGGGCCAATTCACCCCTCCACTTT. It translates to CASSSSTGANSPLHF.

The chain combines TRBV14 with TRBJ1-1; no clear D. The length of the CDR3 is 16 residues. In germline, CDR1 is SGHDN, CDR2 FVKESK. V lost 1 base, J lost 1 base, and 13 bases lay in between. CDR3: CASSQGLGGGNTEAFF. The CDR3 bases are TGTGCCAGCAGCCAAGGGCTCGGAGGAGGGAACACTGAAGCTTTCTTT.